Presented here are 8 T cell receptor beta chains from one specimen sequenced in a study of shared clonotypes between healthy human individuals. Profiled with immunoSEQ multiplex PCR; TCRdb holds only in-frame clones, not every one. The data contain about a million clones, 70% to 85% of them singletons. The specimen sequenced was memory CD4+ T cells from PBMCs. Described subset: CD45RA-negative fraction. Receptors were obtained from a man younger than 30 in good health. Some clones in this sample may be carry-over from other donors' samples.

The chain combines TRBV28 with TRBJ2-7, with TRBD2 matching 8 bases. The CDR3 runs 15 residues. The germline gives CDR1 MDHEN, CDR2 SYDVKM. V gave up 2 bases and J gave up 6 bases; unmatched junction bases: 9. CDR3: CASSLPTGTRVEQYF. CDR3 nucleotide sequence: TGTGCCAGCAGTTTACCTACCGGGACTAGGGTCGAGCAGTACTTC.

J is TRBJ2-5 and V is TRBV25-1; 9 bases line up with TRBD2. The DNA end favors TRBJ2-7, so the J call may be wrong. CDR3 length: 16 residues. Germline V gene lookup returns CDR1 MGHDK and CDR2 SYGVNS. The CDR3: CASSPASGNVNYEQYF. For the CDR3, the DNA is TGTGCCAGCAGTCCGGCTAGCGGGAATGTAAACTACGAGCAGTACTTC.

The chain couples TRBV28 to TRBJ1-4, with no clear D. The CDR3 covers 14 residues. Trimming took 6 bases from V and 8 from J, leaving 16 bases between them. Per germline, CDR1 MDHEN and CDR2 SYDVKM. CDR3 coding DNA: TGTGCCAGCAGGGCGATCACCCGGAGGGAAAAACTGTTTTTT. It encodes CASRAITRREKLFF. The full variable domain, its missing parts supplied by reference TRBV28 and TRBJ1-4, is DVKVTQSSRYLVKRTGEKVFLECVQDMDHENMFWYRQDPGLGLRLIYFSYDVKMKEKGDIPEGYSVSREKKERFSLILESASTNQTSMYLCASRAITRREKLFFGSGTQLSVL.

This rearrangement joins TRBV5-1 to TRBJ2-1, with 7 bases fitting TRBD2. J lost 5 bases, V lost 6 bases, and 11 bases had no gene match. The CDR3 has 15 residues. Germline V gene data show CDR1 as SGHRS and CDR2 as YFSETQ. CDR3 residues: CASNMRGSQNNEQFF. The CDR3 bases are TGCGCCAGCAACATGCGGGGGAGCCAGAACAATGAGCAGTTCTTC.

The rearrangement joins TRBV20-1 to TRBJ2-3; D gene unclear. This CDR3 contains 11 residues. V lost 6 bases to trimming and J lost 8 bases, with 12 bases between them. CDR1 is DFQATT, CDR2 SNEGSKA, per germline (reference sequence). The CDR3 nucleotides read TGCAGTGCCCCCTCGGTTGGTACGCAGTATTTT. Translating gives CSAPSVGTQYF.

This clone appeared once. This rearrangement joins TRBV18 to TRBJ2-7; the match to TRBD2 covers 9 bases. The J segment lost 6 bases and the V segment lost 6 bases, leaving 15 bases of the junction unmatched. The length of the CDR3 is 16 residues. The V gene's germline CDR1 is KGHSH and CDR2 LQKENI. CDR3 in DNA: TGTGCCAGCTCTCCCTCGAAGTTCGCGGGAGGGGGCGAGCAGTACTTC. It encodes CASSPSKFAGGGEQYF.

In this sample, this clone turned up once. The rearrangement joins TRBV4-3 to TRBJ2-3; the D gene is possibly TRBD2 (5 bases). CDR1 LGHNA and CDR2 YSLEER come from the germline V gene. This CDR3 is built from 12 residues. Trimming removed 4 bases at V and 3 bases at J, with 5 bases between. The CDR3 sequence is CASSRGTDTQYF. CDR3 nucleotides: TGCGCCAGCAGCCGAGGGACAGATACGCAGTATTTT.

This sequence joins TRBV2 and TRBJ1-4; no clear D. The V gene's germline CDR1 is SNHLY and CDR2 FYNNEI. V lost 2 bases and J lost 7, with 11 bases in between. This CDR3 has 14 amino acids. In nucleotides, the CDR3 is TGTGCCAGCAGTGAATCGCTTGCGTTTGAAAAACTGTTTTTT. It translates to CASSESLAFEKLFF.